This T cell receptor (beta chain) was identified in a study of cytomegalovirus exposure and HLA in healthy donors. Study-wide points: Analysis was carried out at a later point, and it linked a missense DCLRE1C variant to TCR beta V- and J-gene trimming. TRBV6-2, TRBV6-3 and some other V segments were unresolvable in 87-base-pair reads. TCR beta chains numbering some 160 were designated cytomegalovirus-associated.

The V gene end was trimmed by 2 bases and the J gene end by 8 bases; junction bases not matched to a gene: 6. Per the germline V gene, CDR1 is SGHTA and CDR2 is FQGNSA. CDR3 length equals 14 residues. Remarks on this clone: Antigen: not known.

The PCR used 60 Vbeta and 13 Jbeta primers. Sequenced by immunoSEQ multiplex PCR; TCRdb stores in-frame clones only, minus some. Here the sample spans under 200,000 clones, approximately 85% being singletons. The receptor was derived from a woman in her 50s in good health and CMV-seronegative. This chain uses TRBV7-2 with TRBJ1-5; 7 nucleotides match TRBD1. Specimen: PBMCs. The CDR3 DNA follows: TGTGCCAGCAGCTTATACGGGACAGAGAAGCCCCAGCATTTT. Protein sequence: CASSLYGTEKPQHF.